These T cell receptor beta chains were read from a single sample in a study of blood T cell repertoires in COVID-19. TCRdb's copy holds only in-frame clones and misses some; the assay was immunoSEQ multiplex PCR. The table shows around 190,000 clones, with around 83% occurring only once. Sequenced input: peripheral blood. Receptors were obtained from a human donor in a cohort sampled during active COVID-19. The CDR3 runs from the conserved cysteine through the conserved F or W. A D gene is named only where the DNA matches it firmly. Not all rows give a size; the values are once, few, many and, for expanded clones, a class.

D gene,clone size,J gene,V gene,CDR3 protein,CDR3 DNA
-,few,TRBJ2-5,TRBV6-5,CASSSPGGKAQYF,TGTGCCAGCAGTTCCCCAGGGGGGAAGGCCCAGTACTTC
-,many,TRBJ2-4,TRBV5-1,CASSPPLTENIQYF,TGCGCCAGCAGCCCCCCCCTGACAGAAAACATTCAGTACTTC
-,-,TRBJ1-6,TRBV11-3,CASSLVTESSYNSPLHF,TGTGCCAGCAGCTTAGTTACTGAAAGCTCCTATAATTCACCCCTCCACTTT
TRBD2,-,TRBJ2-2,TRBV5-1,CASSGTSGGPTGELFF,TGCGCCAGCAGCGGGACTAGCGGGGGGCCCACCGGGGAGCTGTTTTTT
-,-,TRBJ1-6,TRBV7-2,CASSLDRSNSPLHF,TGTGCCAGCAGCCTAGACAGGAGTAATTCACCCCTCCACTTT
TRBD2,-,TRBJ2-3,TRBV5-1,CASSSTSGRGTQYF,TGCGCCAGCAGCTCTACTAGCGGGAGAGGTACGCAGTATTTT
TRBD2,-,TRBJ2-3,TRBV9,CASSVGSAGVADTQYF,TGTGCCAGCAGCGTAGGTTCAGCGGGAGTAGCAGATACGCAGTATTTT
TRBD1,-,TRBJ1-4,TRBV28,CASSSTGGEDEKLFF,TGTGCCAGCAGTTCCACAGGGGGGGAGGATGAAAAACTGTTTTTT
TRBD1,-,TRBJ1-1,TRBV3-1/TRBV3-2,CASGAGGVTEAFF,TGTGCCAGCGGTGCAGGGGGTGTCACTGAAGCTTTCTTT
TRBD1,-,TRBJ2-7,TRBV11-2,CASSYTGGAGEQYF,TGTGCCAGCAGCTACACAGGGGGCGCGGGGGAGCAGTACTTC
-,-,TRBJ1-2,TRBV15,CATSGTGRNGYTF,TGTGCCACCTCCGGGACGGGGAGGAATGGCTACACCTTC
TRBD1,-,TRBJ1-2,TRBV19,CASTPDRVDGYTF,TGTGCCAGTACCCCGGACAGGGTGGATGGCTACACCTTC
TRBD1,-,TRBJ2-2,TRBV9,CASSAGQGNTGELFF,TGTGCCAGCAGCGCCGGACAGGGGAACACCGGGGAGCTGTTTTTT
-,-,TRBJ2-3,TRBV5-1,CASSSQGIGPDTQYF,TGCGCCAGCAGCTCCCAGGGGATAGGGCCAGATACGCAGTATTTT
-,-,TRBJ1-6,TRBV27,CASSPTGLSYNSPLHF,TGTGCCAGCAGTCCTACAGGTCTCTCCTATAATTCACCCCTCCACTTT
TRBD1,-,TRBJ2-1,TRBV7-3,CASSVTGSYNEQFF,TGTGCCAGCAGCGTGACAGGGTCCTACAATGAGCAGTTCTTC
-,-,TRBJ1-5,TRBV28,CASSFGPPGNQPQHF,TGTGCCAGCAGTTTTGGCCCCCCGGGGAATCAGCCCCAGCATTTT
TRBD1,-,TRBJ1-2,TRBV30,CAWNGDRLPYGYTF,TGTGCCTGGAACGGGGACAGACTACCCTATGGCTACACCTTC
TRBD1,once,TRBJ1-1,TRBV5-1,CASRRGTGLNTEAFF,TGCGCCAGCAGAAGAGGGACAGGCCTGAACACTGAAGCTTTCTTT
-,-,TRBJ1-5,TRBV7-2,CASSLDRGTQYSNQPQHF,TGTGCCAGCAGCTTAGATCGCGGCACCCAATATAGCAATCAGCCCCAGCATTTT
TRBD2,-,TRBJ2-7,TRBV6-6,CASSHGGSEQYF,TGTGCCAGCAGTCACGGGGGGTCCGAGCAGTACTTC
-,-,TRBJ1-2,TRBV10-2,CASSPDRISGYTF,TGCGCCAGCAGTCCCGATAGAATAAGCGGCTACACCTTC
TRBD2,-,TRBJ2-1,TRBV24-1,CATSAGSGGGNEQFF,TGTGCCACCAGTGCCGGCAGCGGGGGGGGGAATGAGCAGTTCTTC
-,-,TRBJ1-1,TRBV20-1,CSARLNTEAFF,TGCAGTGCTCGTTTGAACACTGAAGCTTTCTTT
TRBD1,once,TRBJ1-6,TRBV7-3,CASSLQGNGSPLHF,TGTGCCAGCAGCCTACAGGGGAACGGGTCACCCCTCCACTTT
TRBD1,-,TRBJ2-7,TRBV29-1,CSVAGQGVYEQYF,TGCAGCGTTGCGGGCCAGGGGGTCTACGAGCAGTACTTC
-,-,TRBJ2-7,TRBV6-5,CASKSLSSYEQYF,TGTGCCAGCAAGTCACTTAGCTCCTACGAGCAGTACTTC
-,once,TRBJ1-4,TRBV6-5,CASTPRGGHEKLFF,TGTGCCAGCACCCCGAGGGGGGGCCATGAAAAACTGTTTTTT
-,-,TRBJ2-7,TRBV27,CASSLPGNEQYF,TGTGCCAGCAGTTTACCGGGGAACGAGCAGTACTTC
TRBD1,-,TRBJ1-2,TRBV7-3,CASSSFGTDFYGYTF,TGTGCCAGCAGCTCGTTCGGGACAGATTTCTATGGCTACACCTTC
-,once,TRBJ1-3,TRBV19,CASSPGGAEGNTIYF,TGTGCCAGTAGCCCCGGGGGGGCGGAGGGAAACACCATATATTTT
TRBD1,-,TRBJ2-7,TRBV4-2,CASSQDRGVFYEQYF,TGTGCCAGCAGCCAGGACAGGGGAGTTTTCTACGAGCAGTACTTC